This TCR beta chain was observed in a study of cytomegalovirus exposure and HLA in healthy donors. Whole-study results and caveats: In vitro data verified three CMV-associated chains as specific for CMV antigens.

With respect to this clone: Antigen: not known.

Clones were read by immunoSEQ multiplex PCR, and TCRdb kept only the in-frame ones, dropping some. Counted here are about 330,000 clones, around 90% occurring once; the ten biggest clones make up approximately 1.1%. The CDR3 consists of 16 residues. The germline gives CDR1 LGHNA, CDR2 YNFKEQ. V lost 1 base to trimming and J lost 2 bases, with 14 bases between them. The material sequenced was PBMCs. The receptor comes from a woman in her twenties or thirties in good health and CMV-seropositive. This chain links TRBV4-2 with TRBJ2-5; the D is unclear. The CDR3 is CASSQVFRQEQETQYF. The CDR3 region has the DNA TGTGCCAGCAGCCAAGTTTTTAGGCAGGAGCAAGAGACCCAGTACTTC.